This T cell receptor beta chain was found in a study of T cells in Graves' hyperthyroidism and ophthalmopathy. General study points: Most thyroid clonotypes with frequency above 0.001 were detected in blood.

This clonotype appeared many times. No antigen is known for it. J gave up 2 bases and V 0 bases, and 6 bases lay outside the gene matches. In germline, CDR1 is SGDLS, CDR2 YYNGEE. CDR3 length: 18 amino acids. RNA transcripts were the template for amplifying TCR beta CDR3 regions. Researchers ran a first-round RT-PCR on the TCR CDR3 using the HTBI primer set. A single record per CDR3 protein comes from TCRdb applying MiXCR to the multiplex PCR reads. Of fewer than 350,000 distinct CDR3 sequences listed, 21% are singletons. This TCR derives from a woman aged 50 to 60 with Graves' hyperthyroidism. Sequencing input: blood. V gene TRBV9 combines with J gene TRBJ2-5; 14 bases are shared with TRBD2. Written as DNA, the CDR3 is TGTGCCAGCAGCGTAGCTGGGACTAGCGGGAGTGGTCAAGAGACCCAGTACTTC. Translating gives CASSVAGTSGSGQETQYF.